The clone carrying this T cell receptor beta chain was counted many times. The target antigen is unknown. The data belong to a study of T cells in Graves' hyperthyroidism and ophthalmopathy. Study results and caveats: Most clonotypes expanded in the thyroid (above 0.001) were also present in blood.

RNA transcripts yielded amplified TCR beta CDR3 regions. The HTBI primer set drove a first-round RT-PCR of the TCR CDR3. TCRdb re-derived calls from the multiplex PCR reads in MiXCR, one entry per CDR3 protein. Seen here are 500,000 to 700,000 distinct CDR3 sequences, roughly 17% observed once, and the top ten hold around 19%. Hyperthyroidism, newly diagnosed and lasting under 2 months, affected patients aged 18 to 65. Patients showing uncontrolled infection, other autoimmune disease, pregnancy or lactation were ineligible. The germline V gene has CDR1 SEHNR and CDR2 FQNEAQ (reference sequence). V shed 7 bases and J shed 0 bases, with 10 bases lying between them. The CDR3 totals 13 residues.

Sequencing was carried out using blood. The rearrangement links TRBV7-9 to TRBJ2-7; D not resolved. The receptor's source is a woman in her late teens or twenties with Graves' hyperthyroidism. CDR3 amino acids: CASNDRTSYEQYF. The CDR3 coding sequence is TGTGCCAGCAACGACCGAACCTCCTACGAGCAGTACTTC.